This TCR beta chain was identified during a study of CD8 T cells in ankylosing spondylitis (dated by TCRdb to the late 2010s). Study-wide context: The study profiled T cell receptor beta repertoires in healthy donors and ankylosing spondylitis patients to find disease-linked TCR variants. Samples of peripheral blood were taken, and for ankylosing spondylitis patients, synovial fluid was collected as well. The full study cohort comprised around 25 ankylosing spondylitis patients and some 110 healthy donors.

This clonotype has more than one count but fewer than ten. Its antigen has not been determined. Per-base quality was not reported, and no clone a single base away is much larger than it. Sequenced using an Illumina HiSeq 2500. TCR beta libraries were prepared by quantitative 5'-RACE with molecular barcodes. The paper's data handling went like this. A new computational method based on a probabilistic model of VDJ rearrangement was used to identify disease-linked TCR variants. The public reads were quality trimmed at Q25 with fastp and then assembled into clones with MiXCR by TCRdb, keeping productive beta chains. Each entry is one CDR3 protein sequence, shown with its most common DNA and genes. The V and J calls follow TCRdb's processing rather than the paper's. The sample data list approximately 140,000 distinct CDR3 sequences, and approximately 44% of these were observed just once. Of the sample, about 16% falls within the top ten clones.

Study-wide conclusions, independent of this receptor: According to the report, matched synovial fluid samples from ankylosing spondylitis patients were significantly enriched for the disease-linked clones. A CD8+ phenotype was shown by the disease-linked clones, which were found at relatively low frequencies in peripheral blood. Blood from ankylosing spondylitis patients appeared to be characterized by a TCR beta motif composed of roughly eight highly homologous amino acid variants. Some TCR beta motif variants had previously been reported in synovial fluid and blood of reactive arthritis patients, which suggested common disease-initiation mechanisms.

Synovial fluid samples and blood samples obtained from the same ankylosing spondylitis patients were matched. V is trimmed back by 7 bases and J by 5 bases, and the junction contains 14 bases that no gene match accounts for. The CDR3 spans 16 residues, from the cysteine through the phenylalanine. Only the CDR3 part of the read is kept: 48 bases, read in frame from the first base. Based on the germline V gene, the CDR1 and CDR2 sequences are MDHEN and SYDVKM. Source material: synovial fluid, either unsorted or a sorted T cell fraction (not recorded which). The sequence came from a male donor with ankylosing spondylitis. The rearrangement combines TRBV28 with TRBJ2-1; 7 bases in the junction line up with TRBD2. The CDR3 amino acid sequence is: CASITLHGRFNNEQFF. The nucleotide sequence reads TGTGCCAGCATCACCTTGCACGGGAGGTTTAACAATGAGCAGTTCTTC.